These 18 T cell receptor beta chains share one sample of origin, sequenced in a study of T cells in Graves' hyperthyroidism and ophthalmopathy. There were TCR beta CDR3 regions amplified from RNA transcripts. With the HTBI primer set, the TCR CDR3 went through a first round of RT-PCR. TCRdb re-called the multiplex PCR reads with MiXCR, one entry per CDR3 protein. The table records hundreds of thousands of distinct CDR3 sequences, approximately 14% of them present only once. The material sequenced was blood. The receptors derive from a woman between 18 and 29 years old with Graves' hyperthyroidism.

This clonotype was observed at least ten times. The chain carries TRBV9 and TRBJ2-1; TRBD1 agrees at 10 bases. The germline CDR1 and CDR2 sequences are SGDLS and YYNGEE. The J segment lost 7 bases and the V segment lost 0 bases, leaving 1 base of the junction unmatched. CDR3 length: 14 amino acids. This chain's CDR3 is CASSVEGQGNEQFF. In nucleotides, the CDR3 is TGTGCCAGCAGCGTAGAGGGACAGGGGAATGAGCAGTTCTTC.

This clonotype was counted ten times or more. The chain's CDR3 is CASTLGWRTNYGYTF. CDR3 DNA: TGTGCCAGTACCTTAGGGTGGAGGACTAACTATGGCTACACCTTC. J is TRBJ1-2 and V is TRBV19; D gene uncertain. This CDR3 has 15 amino acids. Germline CDR1 and CDR2: LNHDA and SQIVND (reference sequence). V lost 7 bases to trimming and J lost 0 bases, with 15 bases between them.

This clonotype was observed at least ten times. V is TRBV27 and J is TRBJ2-4; D is perhaps TRBD1 (5 bases). The CDR3 consists of 21 residues. V lost 6 bases, J lost 5 bases, and 35 bases lay in between. The germline gives CDR1 MNHEY, CDR2 SMNVEV (reference sequence). The chain's CDR3 is CASSSLIPAGRVGIGENIQYF. CDR3 nucleotide sequence: TGTGCCAGCAGCTCACTTATCCCGGCTGGCAGGGTAGGAATTGGGGAAAACATTCAGTACTTC.

This clonotype was observed at least ten times. The rearrangement joins TRBV28 to TRBJ2-1; 10 bases fit TRBD2. Germline CDR1 and CDR2: MDHEN and SYDVKM. This CDR3 is 16 amino acids long. V was clipped by 2 bases and J by 3 bases; unmatched bases: 4. The CDR3 bases are TGTGCCAGCAGTTTAGTGTTAGCGGGAGGCTACAATGAGCAGTTCTTC. Its protein is CASSLVLAGGYNEQFF.

This clonotype was counted between two and nine times. For the CDR3, the DNA is TGTGCCTGGAGTCCCAAGGATACGCAGTATTTT. Its protein is CAWSPKDTQYF. The V call is TRBV30, the J call TRBJ2-3; D not certain. Germline values: CDR1 GTSNPN, CDR2 SVGIG (reference sequence). This CDR3 contains 11 residues. Trimming removed 2 bases from V and 6 bases from J, with 6 bases in between.

This clonotype has at least ten counts. V and J are TRBV6-1 and TRBJ1-6; tentatively, D is TRBD1 (5 bases). This CDR3 comprises 15 residues. V gave up 5 bases and J gave up 2 bases, with 10 bases separating them. Per germline, CDR1 MNHNS and CDR2 SASEGT. CDR3 sequence (DNA): TGTGCCAGCAGTTATGGGGGGACCTATAATTCACCCCTCCACTTT. Protein: CASSYGGTYNSPLHF.

The table lists this clonotype with many counts. The chain combines TRBV11-3 with TRBJ2-7; the match to TRBD1 covers 10 bases. The CDR3 sequence is 14 residues long. Germline CDR1 and CDR2: SGHNT and YENEEA. V lost 3 bases and J lost 5; bases outside the gene matches: 4. DNA for the CDR3: TGTGCCAGCAGCTTGACAGGGGGCTTCAACGAGCAGTACTTC. As protein: CASSLTGGFNEQYF.

This clonotype was seen many times. Here the CDR3 DNA reads TGTGCCAGCAGTTACCGACGCGGGGGGCCTCTCTACGAGCAGTACTTC. Translating it yields CASSYRRGGPLYEQYF. The chain has TRBV6-1 and TRBJ2-7, with 8 nucleotides matching TRBD2. The CDR3 consists of 16 residues. J lost 3 bases, V lost 5 bases, and 12 bases had no gene match. Germline assignment: CDR1 MNHNS and CDR2 SASEGT.

This rearrangement joins TRBV30 to TRBJ1-1; TRBD1 might be the D (5 bases). The V and J ends lost 2 bases and 1 base respectively, with 11 bases between them. Germline CDR1 reads GTSNPN; CDR2 reads SVGIG (reference sequence). The CDR3 runs to 14 residues. Here the CDR3 DNA reads TGTGCCTGGAGTACGGGACGGGAGAACACTGAAGCTTTCTTT. It encodes CAWSTGRENTEAFF.

V is TRBV6-4 and J is TRBJ1-5, with D tentatively TRBD1 (5 bases). Trimming removed 6 bases at V and 10 bases at J, with 19 bases between. The germline V gene encodes CDR1 MRHNA and CDR2 SNTAGT. This CDR3 comprises 14 residues. For the CDR3, the DNA is TGTGCCAGCAGCCCCACAGGCGATAACAACCCCCAGCATTTT. As protein: CASSPTGDNNPQHF.

This clonotype has more than one count but fewer than ten. The V gene is TRBV5-5, the J gene TRBJ2-5; a possible D gene is TRBD1 (6 bases). Trimming shortened V by 8 bases and J by 5 bases, and 25 bases separated the two germline ends. Germline V lookup: CDR1 SGHKS, CDR2 YYEKEE (reference sequence). The CDR3 is 16 amino acids. CDR3 DNA: TGTGCCAGTCATCCGGGGCCTAATCAAGACAGGGAGACCCAGTACTTC. Encoded protein: CASHPGPNQDRETQYF.

This clonotype was picked up many times. The V and J genes are TRBV20-1 and TRBJ2-7; TRBD1 matches at 7 bases. The CDR3 contains 17 residues. V was pared by 2 bases and J by 0 bases, with 13 bases of the junction left unmatched. CDR1 is DFQATT and CDR2 is SNEGSKA in the germline V gene (reference sequence). The CDR3 protein is CSARSWGSGGSSYEQYF. CDR3 bases: TGCAGTGCTAGATCCTGGGGGTCAGGGGGAAGCTCCTACGAGCAGTACTTC.

This clonotype was observed at least ten times. V gene TRBV27 combines with J gene TRBJ2-1; perhaps TRBD2 as D (6 bases). The germline V gene encodes CDR1 MNHEY and CDR2 SMNVEV (reference sequence). This CDR3 comprises 17 residues. V shed 3 bases and J shed 3 bases, with 18 bases lying between them. The CDR3 sequence: CASSLRGGAGLYNEQFF. Here the CDR3 DNA reads TGTGCCAGCAGTTTGAGGGGCGGGGCGGGCCTCTACAATGAGCAGTTCTTC.

This clonotype has a count of ten or more. The chain couples TRBV6-4 to TRBJ2-1, with 12 bases lining up with TRBD2. The CDR3 has 15 amino acids. Per the germline V gene, CDR1 is MRHNA and CDR2 is SNTAGT. Germline trimming cut 6 bases from V and 7 bases from J; bases unmatched to any gene: 7. CDR3 protein: CASSASGGAKNEQFF. The CDR3 coding sequence is TGTGCCAGCAGCGCTAGCGGGGGGGCGAAGAATGAGCAGTTCTTC.

Concerning this clonotype: It may be a read error: a sequence one base away is much more abundant. The chain uses TRBV3-1 and TRBJ2-4; 7 nucleotides match TRBD2. Looked up from germline, CDR1 is LGHDT and CDR2 is YNNKEL (reference sequence). The CDR3 totals 17 residues. The CDR3 nucleotides are TGTGCCAGCAGCCAAGATTCCCCTAGCGGAGCCAAAAACATTCAGCACTTC. Its translation is CASSQDSPSGAKNIQHF.

This clonotype was detected only a few times. The chain carries TRBV7-2 and TRBJ2-3; 11 positions match TRBD2. This CDR3 is built from 19 residues. Germline trimming cut 0 bases from V and 2 bases from J; bases unmatched to any gene: 10. The V gene's germline CDR1 is SGHTA and CDR2 FQGNSA. CDR3 coding DNA: TGTGCCAGCAGCTTAGCGCGGGTGGTAGCGGGGGGGAACACAGATACGCAGTATTTT. Translation: CASSLARVVAGGNTDTQYF.

This clonotype was detected only once. The chain recombines TRBV28 with TRBJ2-7; 10 bases match TRBD2. This CDR3 region has 14 residues. The V and J ends lost 2 bases and 3 bases, in that order; junction bases with no gene match: 1. Germline CDR1 reads MDHEN; CDR2 reads SYDVKM. CDR3 in DNA: TGTGCCAGCAGTTTAACTAGCGGGGACTACGAGCAGTACTTC. It translates to CASSLTSGDYEQYF.

This clonotype showed up many times. The genes are TRBV7-9 and TRBJ1-2; 7 nucleotides match TRBD1. CDR1 and CDR2 from the germline V gene are SEHNR and FQNEAQ (reference sequence). The CDR3 covers 14 residues. J lost 5 bases, V lost 4 bases, and 7 bases had no gene match. The CDR3 reads CASSSGGLGYGYTF. DNA for the CDR3: TGTGCCAGCAGCTCAGGGGGGCTGGGGTATGGCTACACCTTC. The full variable domain, completed using reference TRBV7-9 and TRBJ1-2, is DTGVSQNPRHKITKRGQNVTFRCDPISEHNRLYWYRQTLGQGPEFLTYFQNEAQLEKSRLLSDRFSAERPKGSFSTLEIQRTEQGDSAMYLCASSSGGLGYGYTFGSGTRLTVV.